This T cell receptor beta chain was captured by sequencing in a study of human T cells and chemical hapten exposure. Looking at the study overall: Each patient's scalp received weekly diphenylcyclopropenone throughout the approximately 25-week study. The study's findings and limits: With regard to DPC sensitization, TCRs above 1 in 1000 frequency did not change. Having alopecia, the donors may differ immunologically from healthy people.

Time point given: patch test 2, 6 weeks after DPC sensitization. The treatment is: therapeutic diphenylcyclopropenone sensitization with weekly scalp DPC. Note on this clonotype: Its antigen is not known.

From the RACE reads, TCRdb called clonotypes with MiXCR, one entry per CDR3 protein. The profile shows 96,000 or so distinct CDR3 sequences, around 9.3% of them singletons. The CDR3 contains 15 residues. Germline CDR1 and CDR2: SEHNR and FQNEAQ (reference sequence). Deletions cut 1 base from V and 0 bases from J, with 8 bases between. This specimen was whole blood, taken in connection with sensitization to the hapten diphenylcyclopropenone (DPC). The receptor's source is a woman aged 40 to 50 with alopecia areata. Some clones in this sample may be carry-over from other donors' samples. The chain couples TRBV7-9 to TRBJ2-3; TRBD2 might be the D (5 bases). The CDR3, as DNA: TGTGCCAGCAGCTTAGTCCCGGGAAGCACAGATACGCAGTATTTT. This translates into CASSLVPGSTDTQYF.